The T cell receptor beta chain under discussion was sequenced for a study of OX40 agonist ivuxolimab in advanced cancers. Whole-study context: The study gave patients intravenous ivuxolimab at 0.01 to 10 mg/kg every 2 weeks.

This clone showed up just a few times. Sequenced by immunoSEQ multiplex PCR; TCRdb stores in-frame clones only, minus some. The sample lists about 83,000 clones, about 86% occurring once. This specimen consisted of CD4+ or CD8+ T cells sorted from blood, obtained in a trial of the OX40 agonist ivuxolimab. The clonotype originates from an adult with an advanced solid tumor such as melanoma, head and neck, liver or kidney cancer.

The CDR3 DNA reads TGTGCCAGCAGCTTGGGGACAGGGAAAAACATTCAGTACTTC. It is translated as CASSLGTGKNIQYF. The genes are TRBV5-4 and TRBJ2-4, with TRBD1 matching over 8 bases. The CDR3 spans 14 residues. The V gene's germline CDR1 is SGHNT and CDR2 YYREEE (reference sequence). V trimming: 0 bases; J trimming: 4 bases; junction bases outside the gene matches: 0.